The T cell receptor (beta chain) described here comes from a study of blood T cell repertoires in COVID-19. Background on the study: There were acute and convalescent COVID-19 samples, and they came from the United States, Italy and Spain.

Repertoires were generated with immunoSEQ multiplex PCR, while TCRdb's copy carries only in-frame clones and drops some. In the table there are about 360,000 clones, about 87% of which are singletons. The V gene's germline CDR1 is DFQATT and CDR2 SNEGSKA (reference sequence). The CDR3 has 15 residues. J was trimmed by 8 bases and V by 3 bases; bases with no gene match: 10. The TCR originated in a human donor in a cohort sampled during active COVID-19. V and J are TRBV20-1 and TRBJ1-6; TRBD1 agrees at 7 bases. Sequencing was performed on peripheral blood. CDR3 coding DNA: TGCAGTGCTAGTGACCCCACAGGGGATCATTCACCCCTCCACTTT. Protein sequence: CSASDPTGDHSPLHF.